The clone carrying this TCR beta chain was recorded only once. Its antigen is unidentified. TCRdb's copy holds only in-frame clones and misses some; the assay was immunoSEQ multiplex PCR. The sample shows millions of clones, about 95% of them seen only once. The donor population consisted of healthy HIV-negative adults with no recent acute infections or vaccinations. CD45RA-negative memory and CD45RA+ naive subsets were split from the CD4+ cells. This entry is derived from a study of shared clonotypes between healthy human individuals. This CDR3 has 15 residues. Study-level points and caveats: Represented diversity (both genetic and exposure-history) was limited by the small number of donors. Four donors shared 4.5% to 6.5% of their naive CD4 clonotypes.

The chain couples TRBV21-1 to TRBJ1-2. TRBV21-1 is deemed a pseudogene. The TCR was taken from a man younger than 30 in good health. Specimen: naive CD4+ T cells sorted from blood. The subset here: CD45RA+ positively selected. DNA of the CDR3: TGTGCCAGCAGCGCCTCCCGGGAGCTAAACTATGGCTACACCTTC. As protein: CASSASRELNYGYTF.